This entry describes one T cell receptor beta chain. This sample is part of a study of T cell changes during pregnancy in multiple sclerosis. Data came from immunoSEQ multiplex PCR; TCRdb stores just in-frame clones and leaves some out. The profile shows tens of thousands of clones, almost 90% of them singletons. This CDR3 has 16 amino acids. The germline gives CDR1 SGHVS, CDR2 FNYEAQ. Trimming cost V 0 bases and J 0 bases, with 11 bases left between them. The sample was CD8+ T cells from peripheral blood mononuclear cells, taken after pregnancy. The chain has TRBV7-6 and TRBJ1-1; a possible D gene is TRBD1 (5 bases). This sequence was found in a female donor with multiple sclerosis, enrolled in a pregnancy study. CDR3 in DNA: TGTGCCAGCAGCTTAGCCCGGGGGAACATGAACACTGAAGCTTTCTTT. This translates into CASSLARGNMNTEAFF.